Listed here are 27 T cell receptor beta chains from one sample, sequenced in a study of cytomegalovirus exposure and HLA in healthy donors. Sequenced by immunoSEQ multiplex PCR; TCRdb stores in-frame clones only, minus some. The table records over 200,000 clones, over 80% of them present only once. Sequenced input: PBMCs. The receptor set was obtained from a woman aged 18 to 35 in good health and CMV-seronegative.

The V call is TRBV7-9, the J call TRBJ1-2; D perhaps matches TRBD1 (5 bases). The V end lost 5 bases, the J end lost 7 bases, and 26 bases lay between the germline ends. CDR3 length equals 17 residues. Per the germline V gene, CDR1 is SEHNR and CDR2 is FQNEAQ (reference sequence). CDR3 coding DNA: TGTGCCAGCAGCCCCCTAGGAGTACAGAAAGGGGCTGGTGGCTACACCTTC. Its protein is CASSPLGVQKGAGGYTF.

The V gene is TRBV20-1, the J gene TRBJ1-3; D not resolved. Per the germline V gene, CDR1 is DFQATT and CDR2 is SNEGSKA (reference sequence). This CDR3 comprises 11 residues. Trimming cost V 7 bases and J 0 bases, with 4 bases left between them. The DNA of the CDR3 is TGCAGTGGGAGCTCTGGAAACACCATATATTTT. It specifies CSGSSGNTIYF.

The chain employs TRBV4-1 and TRBJ2-7; the D call may be TRBD1 or TRBD2 (5 bases each). CDR1 and CDR2 from the germline V gene are MGHRA and YSYEKL. The V and J ends lost 0 bases and 2 bases respectively, with 14 bases between them. The CDR3 is 16 amino acids. CDR3 sequence reads: CASSQDMRGLPYEQYF. The CDR3 DNA sequence: TGCGCCAGCAGCCAAGATATGAGGGGCCTACCCTACGAGCAGTACTTC.

This rearrangement joins TRBV27 to TRBJ2-1; no clear D gene. The CDR3 runs to 15 residues. From germline, CDR1 is MNHEY and CDR2 SMNVEV (reference sequence). V was trimmed by 7 bases and J by 0 bases, leaving 13 bases between them. The CDR3 spells CASTPTRSSYNEQFF. CDR3 sequence (DNA): TGTGCCAGCACCCCTACGAGAAGCTCCTACAATGAGCAGTTCTTC.

This rearrangement joins TRBV11-2 to TRBJ2-5; the match to TRBD2 covers 7 bases. The CDR3 spans 16 residues. V lost 1 base to trimming and J lost 0 bases; unmatched junction nucleotides: 5. Germline V CDR1 and CDR2: SGHAT, FQNNGV. CDR3 DNA sequence: TGTGCCAGCAGCTTAGTCCCAGCGGGGTACCAAGAGACCCAGTACTTC. Amino acid sequence: CASSLVPAGYQETQYF.

This chain uses TRBV9 with TRBJ1-2; D is unclear. This CDR3 region has 13 residues. CDR1 is SGDLS, CDR2 YYNGEE, per germline. Trimming left V 4 bases short and J 3 bases short, with 10 bases between. The CDR3 region has the DNA TGTGCCAGCAGCCTCGCACACGACTATGGCTACACCTTC. It encodes CASSLAHDYGYTF.

The V call is TRBV5-1, the J call TRBJ2-1; TRBD2 is a possible D gene (6 bases). The CDR3 consists of 15 residues. The V end was cut by 0 bases, the J end by 2 bases, with 9 bases between. Germline values: CDR1 SGHRS, CDR2 YFSETQ. The CDR3 region has the DNA TGCGCCAGCAGCTTGGAAATAGCGGCCTACAATGAGCAGTTCTTC. Amino acid sequence: CASSLEIAAYNEQFF.

This clone came up a few times. The chain joins TRBV6-5 to TRBJ1-5, with D uncertain. This CDR3 is built from 14 residues. Trimming pared 0 bases from V and 5 bases from J, leaving 8 bases between. CDR1 MNHEY and CDR2 SVGAGI come from the germline V gene. CDR3 residues: CASSYSIGDQPQHF. The CDR3 DNA reads as TGTGCCAGCAGTTACTCGATTGGGGATCAGCCCCAGCATTTT.

V and J are TRBV29-1 and TRBJ1-1, with 8 bases matching TRBD1. V dropped 5 bases and J dropped 5; count of bases not matched to a gene: 22. The CDR3 spans 18 residues. Per the germline V gene, CDR1 is SQVTM and CDR2 is ANQGSEA. Here the CDR3 DNA reads TGCAGCGTTCCCAAAAACGGGGCAGGGGGCGGACGGGGTACTGAAGCTTTCTTT. Its protein is CSVPKNGAGGGRGTEAFF.

V and J are TRBV20-1 and TRBJ1-4, with D hard to call. CDR1 DFQATT and CDR2 SNEGSKA come from the germline V gene (reference sequence). This CDR3 is built from 10 residues. With 6 bases removed from V and 6 bases from J, the gap between germline ends came to 5 bases. As DNA, the CDR3 is TGCAGTGCATTTCATGAAAAACTGTTTTTT. Translating it yields CSAFHEKLFF.

This chain connects TRBV7-3 to TRBJ1-1; 12 positions match TRBD1. The V gene end was trimmed by 5 bases and the J gene end by 5 bases; junction bases not matched to a gene: 15. This CDR3 is built from 18 residues. Germline CDR1 is SGHTA and CDR2 is FQGTGA. The CDR3 reads CASSPRDRGRFEKTEAFF. The CDR3 coding sequence is TGTGCCAGCAGCCCCCGGGACAGGGGGCGCTTTGAAAAAACTGAAGCTTTCTTT.

This sequence joins TRBV13 and TRBJ1-3; no reliable D call. The CDR3 is 18 residues long. Trimming took 4 bases from V and 3 from J, leaving 22 bases between them. From germline, CDR1 is PRHDT and CDR2 FYEKMQ (reference sequence). DNA of the CDR3: TGTGCCAGCAGCTCATCAGGACTCCCAATCTTCGGTGGAAACACCATATATTTT. It codes for CASSSSGLPIFGGNTIYF.

The J gene is TRBJ2-1, the V gene TRBV10-1, with a tentative D call TRBD1 (6 bases). V shed 6 bases and J shed 10 bases, with 13 bases lying between them. The CDR3 loop spans 12 amino acids. Germline loops: CDR1 WNHNN, CDR2 SYGVQD (reference sequence). CDR3 in DNA: TGCGCCAGCAGCGACAGGCTAACGGAGCAGTTCTTC. Amino acids: CASSDRLTEQFF.

This clone was seen once. The rearrangement uses TRBV6-5 and TRBJ2-1; the D is unclear. V was clipped by 5 bases and J by 5 bases, with 16 bases between them. CDR1 and CDR2 from the germline V gene are MNHEY and SVGAGI. CDR3 size: 15 residues. DNA of the CDR3: TGTGCCAGCAGTCACCCCTGGACGGGTAACAATGAGCAGTTCTTC. As protein: CASSHPWTGNNEQFF.

The CDR3 region has the DNA TGTGCCAGCAGTGAGCCCGGGGGCACGAATGAGCAGTTCTTC. Residues: CASSEPGGTNEQFF. This rearrangement joins TRBV6-1 to TRBJ2-1; D may be TRBD1 or TRBD2 (6 bases each). CDR3 size: 14 residues. Germline V gene sequence: CDR1 MNHNS, CDR2 SASEGT. V lost 3 bases and J lost 7, with 13 bases in between.

There are a few counts of this clone. The rearrangement uses TRBV7-2 and TRBJ1-2; D call uncertain. The length of the CDR3 is 14 residues. Germline CDR1 reads SGHTA; CDR2 reads FQGNSA. V shed 1 base and J shed 4 bases, with 10 bases lying between them. CDR3 residues: CASSLGSFGYGYTF. The CDR3 DNA reads TGTGCCAGCAGCTTAGGGAGTTTTGGCTATGGCTACACCTTC.

This chain uses TRBV15 with TRBJ2-6, with D possibly matching TRBD1 (5 bases). Germline V gives CDR1 LNHNV, CDR2 YYDKDF (reference sequence). CDR3 length equals 15 residues. Trimming stripped 5 bases from V and 0 bases from J, with 8 bases between. The CDR3 sequence: CATSSTASGANVLTF. The CDR3 nucleotides are TGTGCCACCAGCTCGACAGCCTCTGGGGCCAACGTCCTGACTTTC.

The chain couples TRBV4-1 to TRBJ2-7, with TRBD2 matching 10 bases. V shed 1 base and J 3 bases; nucleotides not matched to a gene: 12. The germline V gene encodes CDR1 MGHRA and CDR2 YSYEKL. This CDR3 comprises 18 residues. The CDR3 spells CASSQAGGSGRAGYEQYF. CDR3 DNA sequence: TGCGCCAGCAGCCAAGCAGGAGGGAGCGGGAGGGCGGGCTACGAGCAGTACTTC.

In its sample, this clone was seen many times. This CDR3 reads CASSGGSQGANEQFF. The CDR3 DNA reads TGTGCCAGCAGTGGAGGGTCGCAGGGGGCGAATGAGCAGTTCTTC. The V gene is TRBV6-4, the J gene TRBJ2-1, with TRBD1 matching 8 bases. CDR3 length: 15 amino acids. Germline V gene lookup returns CDR1 MRHNA and CDR2 SNTAGT. V was clipped by 4 bases and J by 7 bases; unmatched bases: 9.

This clone occurred a few times. The chain couples TRBV28 to TRBJ1-5; no firm D call. The CDR3 spans 14 residues. Trimming pared 7 bases from V and 4 bases from J, leaving 14 bases between. Looked up from germline, CDR1 is MDHEN and CDR2 is SYDVKM. CDR3 coding DNA: TGTGCCAGCATAAGCGAGGGTAGGAATCAGCCCCAGCATTTT. This sequence encodes CASISEGRNQPQHF.

The chain links TRBV2 to TRBJ1-1, with a tentative D call TRBD1 (5 bases). Looked up from germline, CDR1 is SNHLY and CDR2 is FYNNEI. CDR3 length equals 14 residues. V shed 8 bases and J shed 2 bases, with 15 bases lying between them. The CDR3 sequence: CASGRTLQNTEAFF. The CDR3 bases are TGTGCCAGCGGTAGGACACTCCAAAACACTGAAGCTTTCTTT.

The chain recombines TRBV19 with TRBJ1-1; 7 bases match TRBD1. The CDR3 length is 14 residues. J lost 6 bases, V lost 4 bases, and 8 bases had no gene match. Germline V gene lookup returns CDR1 LNHDA and CDR2 SQIVND (reference sequence). The DNA for the CDR3 is TGTGCCAGTAGTACTACCCGACAGGGAGCTGAAGCTTTCTTT. Translation: CASSTTRQGAEAFF.

The CDR3 bases are TGTGCCAGCAGCTTAGGGACAGGCTCCTACAATGAGCAGTTCTTC. Its translation: CASSLGTGSYNEQFF. J is TRBJ2-1 and V is TRBV7-3; 8 bases are shared with TRBD1. The CDR3 covers 15 residues. The V gene's germline CDR1 is SGHTA and CDR2 FQGTGA. The V and J ends lost 2 bases and 0 bases, in that order; junction bases with no gene match: 0.

The rearrangement joins TRBV4-2 to TRBJ1-5; D is possibly TRBD1 (5 bases). The CDR3 runs to 13 residues. The V gene's germline CDR1 is LGHNA and CDR2 YNFKEQ. Deletions cut 0 bases from V and 10 bases from J, with 10 bases between. CDR3 DNA sequence: TGTGCCAGCAGCCAAGACGTGGGGGGTCCCCAGCATTTT. Translated, it gives CASSQDVGGPQHF.

This rearrangement joins TRBV6-5 to TRBJ2-5; a possible D gene is TRBD1 (6 bases). The ends were cut back, 5 bases at V and 5 bases at J, with 18 bases in the middle. The CDR3 totals 15 residues. The germline gives CDR1 MNHEY, CDR2 SVGAGI. CDR3: CASSPGQRRVETQYF. DNA for the CDR3: TGTGCCAGCAGTCCAGGACAGCGCCGGGTCGAGACCCAGTACTTC.

This chain connects TRBV27 to TRBJ1-5; D not resolved. V lost 8 bases and J 2 bases, leaving 10 bases between the germline ends. The V gene's germline CDR1 is MNHEY and CDR2 SMNVEV (reference sequence). This CDR3 has 13 amino acids. The CDR3 coding sequence is TGTGCCAGCGGGCGGGGAGGCAATCAGCCCCAGCATTTT. It translates to CASGRGGNQPQHF.

The chain couples TRBV6-5 to TRBJ2-7; perhaps TRBD1 as D (6 bases). The V and J ends lost 0 bases and 3 bases respectively, with 15 bases between them. Germline V gene sequence: CDR1 MNHEY, CDR2 SVGAGI. CDR3 length equals 16 residues. This CDR3 is CASSYSRGGLGYEQYF. The DNA for the CDR3 is TGTGCCAGCAGTTACTCGAGAGGGGGTCTGGGCTACGAGCAGTACTTC.